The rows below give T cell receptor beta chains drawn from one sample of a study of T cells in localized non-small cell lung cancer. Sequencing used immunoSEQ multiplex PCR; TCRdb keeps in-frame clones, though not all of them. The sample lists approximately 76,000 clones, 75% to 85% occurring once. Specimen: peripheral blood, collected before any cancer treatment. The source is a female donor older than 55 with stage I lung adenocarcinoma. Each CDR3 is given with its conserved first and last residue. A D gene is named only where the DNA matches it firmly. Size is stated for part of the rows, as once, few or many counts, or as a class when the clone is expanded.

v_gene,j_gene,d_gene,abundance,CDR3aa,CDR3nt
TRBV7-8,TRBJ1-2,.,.,CASSAQGFNGYTF,TGTGCCAGCAGCGCGCAGGGGTTCAATGGCTACACCTTC
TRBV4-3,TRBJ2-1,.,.,CASSSGTGSYNEQFF,TGCGCCAGCAGCTCAGGCACAGGGTCCTACAATGAGCAGTTCTTC
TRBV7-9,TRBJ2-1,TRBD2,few,CASSLSLAGTIYNEQFF,TGTGCCAGCAGCTTATCACTAGCGGGAACAATTTACAATGAGCAGTTCTTC
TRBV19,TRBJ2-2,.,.,CASSIVGTSGSGELFF,TGTGCCAGTAGTATAGTGGGGACCAGCGGGTCCGGGGAGCTGTTTTTT
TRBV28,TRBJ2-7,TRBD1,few,CASSPTGAGSYEQYF,TGTGCCAGCAGTCCCACAGGGGCAGGATCCTACGAGCAGTACTTC
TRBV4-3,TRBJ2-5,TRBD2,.,CASSQGTGGGQETQYF,TGCGCCAGCAGCCAAGGAACGGGAGGGGGGCAAGAGACCCAGTACTTC
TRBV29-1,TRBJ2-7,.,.,CSVASSYEQYF,TGCAGCGTTGCCAGCTCCTACGAGCAGTACTTC
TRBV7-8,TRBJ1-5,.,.,CASSVENYSNQPQHF,TGTGCCAGCAGCGTGGAGAACTATAGCAATCAGCCCCAGCATTTT
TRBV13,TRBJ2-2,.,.,CASSPVGRANTGELFF,TGTGCCAGCAGCCCAGTGGGCAGGGCAAACACCGGGGAGCTGTTTTTT
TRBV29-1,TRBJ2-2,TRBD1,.,CSGGTANTGELFF,TGCAGCGGAGGGACAGCGAACACCGGGGAGCTGTTTTTT
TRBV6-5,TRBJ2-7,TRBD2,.,CASSTRGGIYEQYF,TGTGCCAGCAGTACCCGGGGGGGAATCTACGAGCAGTACTTC
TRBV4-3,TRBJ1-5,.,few,CASSHGSNQPQHF,TGCGCCAGCAGCCATGGGAGCAATCAGCCCCAGCATTTT
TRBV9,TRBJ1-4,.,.,CASSVDPSLNGELFF,TGTGCCAGCAGCGTAGACCCGAGCCTAAACGGTGAACTGTTTTTT
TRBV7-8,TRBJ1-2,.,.,CASSPSLGGYTF,TGTGCCAGCAGCCCCTCCTTGGGTGGCTACACCTTC
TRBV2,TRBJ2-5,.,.,CASSDGGQETQYF,TGTGCCAGCAGTGACGGAGGTCAAGAGACCCAGTACTTC
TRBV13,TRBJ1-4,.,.,CASSLVGSNEKLFF,TGTGCCAGCTCCCTTGTCGGGAGTAATGAAAAACTGTTTTTT
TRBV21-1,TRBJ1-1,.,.,CASSRSYWGLTEAFF,TGTGCCAGCAGCCGCTCTTATTGGGGGCTTACTGAAGCTTTCTTT
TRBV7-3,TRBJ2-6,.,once,CASSRGGPSGANVLTF,TGTGCCAGCAGCCGCGGAGGTCCCTCTGGGGCCAACGTCCTGACTTTC
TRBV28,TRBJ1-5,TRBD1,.,CASSLSSGTVGNQPQHF,TGTGCCAGCAGCCTGAGTTCCGGGACAGTGGGCAATCAGCCCCAGCATTTT
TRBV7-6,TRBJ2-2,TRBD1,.,CASSSTGGNTGELFF,TGTGCCAGCAGCTCAACAGGGGGGAACACCGGGGAGCTGTTTTTT
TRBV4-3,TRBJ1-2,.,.,CASSQDQGANYGYTF,TGCGCCAGCAGCCAAGATCAAGGAGCTAACTATGGCTACACCTTC
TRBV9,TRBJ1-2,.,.,CASSALLGRDYGYTF,TGTGCCAGCAGCGCACTCTTAGGGAGGGACTATGGCTACACCTTC
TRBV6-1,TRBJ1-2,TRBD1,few,CASSGIQGAGYTF,TGTGCCAGCAGTGGAATTCAGGGGGCGGGCTACACCTTC
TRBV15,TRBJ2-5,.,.,CATSRDGRFQETQYF,TGTGCCACCAGCAGAGACGGCAGGTTTCAAGAGACCCAGTACTTC
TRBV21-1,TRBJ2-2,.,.,CASSKAKPLAGYTGELFF,TGTGCCAGCAGCAAAGCGAAGCCCCTAGCGGGGTACACCGGGGAGCTGTTTTTT
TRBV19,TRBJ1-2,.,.,CASSIWGPKKDYGYTF,TGTGCCAGTAGTATCTGGGGTCCGAAAAAGGACTATGGCTACACCTTC
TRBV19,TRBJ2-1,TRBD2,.,CASSISAGANNEQFF,TGTGCCAGTAGTATCTCAGCGGGGGCCAACAATGAGCAGTTCTTC
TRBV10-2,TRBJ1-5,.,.,CASSEMGYQPQHF,TGCGCCAGCAGTGAGATGGGGTATCAGCCCCAGCATTTT
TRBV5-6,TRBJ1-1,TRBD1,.,CASSLVRGSLNTEAFF,TGTGCCAGCAGCTTAGTCAGGGGGTCGTTGAACACTGAAGCTTTCTTT
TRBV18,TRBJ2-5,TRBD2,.,CASSPGGTETQYF,TGTGCCAGCTCACCCGGGGGGACGGAGACCCAGTACTTC
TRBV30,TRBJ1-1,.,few,CAWSEGRTAGLLNTEAFF,TGTGCCTGGAGTGAAGGTCGGACGGCCGGCCTCTTGAACACTGAAGCTTTCTTT
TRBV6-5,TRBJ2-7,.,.,CASSYSRDTAYEQYF,TGTGCCAGCAGTTACTCCCGGGACACCGCCTACGAGCAGTACTTC
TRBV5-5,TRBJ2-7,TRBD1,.,CASSAPGQGYEQYF,TGTGCCAGCAGCGCCCCGGGACAGGGATACGAGCAGTACTTC
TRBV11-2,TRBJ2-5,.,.,CASSFGGTGAVETQYF,TGTGCCAGCAGCTTCGGTGGAACGGGGGCAGTAGAGACCCAGTACTTC
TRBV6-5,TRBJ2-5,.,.,CASSYDTGPGTQYF,TGTGCCAGCAGTTACGATACAGGTCCGGGGACCCAGTACTTC
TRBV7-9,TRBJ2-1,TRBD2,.,CASSLDGATSGRTYNEQFF,TGTGCCAGCAGCTTAGACGGGGCAACTAGCGGGAGAACCTACAATGAGCAGTTCTTC